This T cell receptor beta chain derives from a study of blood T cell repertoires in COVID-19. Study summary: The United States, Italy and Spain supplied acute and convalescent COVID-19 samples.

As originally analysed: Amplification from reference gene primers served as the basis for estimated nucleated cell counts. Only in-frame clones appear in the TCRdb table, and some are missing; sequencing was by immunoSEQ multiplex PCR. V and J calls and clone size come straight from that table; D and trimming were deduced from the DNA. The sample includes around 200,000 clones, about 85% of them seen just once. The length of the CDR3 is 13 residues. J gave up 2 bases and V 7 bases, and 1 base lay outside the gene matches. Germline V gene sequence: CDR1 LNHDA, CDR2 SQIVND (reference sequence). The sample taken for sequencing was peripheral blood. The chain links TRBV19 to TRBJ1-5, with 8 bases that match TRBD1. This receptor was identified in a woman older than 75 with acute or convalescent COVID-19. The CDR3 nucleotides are TGTGCCAGTATGGGACAGGGCAATCAGCCCCAGCATTTT. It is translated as CASMGQGNQPQHF.